The 27 T cell receptor beta chains below all came from one sample that was sequenced in a study of shared clonotypes between healthy human individuals. Generated by immunoSEQ multiplex PCR, the TCRdb table keeps only in-frame clones and is missing some. This sample has approximately 840,000 clones; around 96% occur once, and the top ten carry approximately 0.2%. In the naive CD8 group, cells lacked CD45RO and were positively selected for CCR7, so terminally differentiated effector memory CD45RA+ cells were left out. Sample: naive CD8+ T cells sorted from blood. The receptors were gathered from a man aged 30-40 years in good health.

The genes are TRBV28 and TRBJ2-7; the match to TRBD2 covers 10 bases. The CDR3 covers 15 residues. V trimming: 5 bases; J trimming: 4 bases; junction bases outside the gene matches: 8. Germline values: CDR1 MDHEN, CDR2 SYDVKM. CDR3 protein: CASSLGLADTYEQYF. The DNA for the CDR3 is TGTGCCAGCAGTCTTGGACTAGCGGATACTTACGAGCAGTACTTC.

The V and J genes are TRBV11-2 and TRBJ2-7; 10 positions agree with TRBD2. The CDR3 runs 15 residues. Germline V gene data show CDR1 as SGHAT and CDR2 as FQNNGV. Trimming removed 2 bases from V and 2 bases from J; junction bases left unmatched: 3. The CDR3 bases are TGTGCCAGCAGCTTAAGACTAGCGGGCCCCTACGAGCAGTACTTC. This gives the protein CASSLRLAGPYEQYF.

The chain joins TRBV5-5 to TRBJ1-4; D possibly corresponds to TRBD1 (5 bases). CDR1 and CDR2 from the germline V gene are SGHKS and YYEKEE (reference sequence). The ends were cut back, 4 bases at V and 8 bases at J, with 15 bases in the middle. The CDR3 covers 14 residues. CDR3 residues: CASSPAGRGEKLFF. CDR3 nucleotide sequence: TGTGCCAGCAGCCCCGCGGGCCGGGGCGAAAAACTGTTTTTT. Combining the CDR3 with reference TRBV5-5 and TRBJ1-4 gives the whole variable domain DAGVTQSPTHLIKTRGQQVTLRCSPISGHKSVSWYQQVLGQGPQFIFQYYEKEERGRGNFPDRFSARQFPNYSSELNVNALLLGDSALYLCASSPAGRGEKLFFGSGTQLSVL.

The chain links TRBV7-6 to TRBJ2-7; D possibly matches TRBD1 or TRBD2 (6 bases each). Trimming took off 6 bases at V and 3 bases at J, with 18 bases between the two ends. CDR1 is SGHVS and CDR2 is FNYEAQ in the germline V gene. This CDR3 comprises 15 residues. The CDR3 here is CASSPRGELFYEQYF. The CDR3 DNA is TGTGCCAGCAGTCCGAGGGGGGAGCTCTTCTACGAGCAGTACTTC.

This clone has only one observation. The chain joins TRBV6-5 to TRBJ2-7; 8 bases are a match to TRBD1. This CDR3 has 14 amino acids. Germline trimming cut 5 bases from V and 2 bases from J; bases unmatched to any gene: 5. Germline V lookup: CDR1 MNHEY, CDR2 SVGAGI. The CDR3 bases are TGTGCCAGCAGTCCTGACAGGGGCACCTACGAGCAGTACTTC. This translates into CASSPDRGTYEQYF.

The J gene is TRBJ1-1, the V gene TRBV5-5; 11 bases map to TRBD1. The germline gives CDR1 SGHKS, CDR2 YYEKEE (reference sequence). The CDR3 sequence is 15 residues long. J lost 6 bases, V lost 4 bases, and 8 bases had no gene match. The CDR3 reads CASSVDRGLIPEAFF. Here the CDR3 DNA reads TGTGCCAGCAGCGTGGACAGGGGGCTTATCCCTGAAGCTTTCTTT. Drawing the rest from reference TRBV5-5 and TRBJ1-1, the complete variable domain is DAGVTQSPTHLIKTRGQQVTLRCSPISGHKSVSWYQQVLGQGPQFIFQYYEKEERGRGNFPDRFSARQFPNYSSELNVNALLLGDSALYLCASSVDRGLIPEAFFGQGTRLTVV.

This clone was picked up one time. The chain links TRBV28 to TRBJ2-7; TRBD1 agrees at 7 bases. The CDR3 spans 14 residues. CDR1 and CDR2 from the germline V gene are MDHEN and SYDVKM. V gave up 7 bases and J gave up 2 bases; unmatched junction bases: 8. The DNA for the CDR3 is TGTGCCAGCAAAGTCCGGGACAGTACCTACGAGCAGTACTTC. Its protein is CASKVRDSTYEQYF.

This clone was picked up one time. V usage is TRBV7-6 and J usage is TRBJ2-1; TRBD2 matches 10 bases. The CDR3 sequence is 16 residues long. Germline CDR1 and CDR2: SGHVS and FNYEAQ. V lost 4 bases and J lost 7; bases outside the gene matches: 10. CDR3 sequence reads: CASSSVAGGVGNEQFF. DNA for the CDR3: TGTGCCAGCAGCTCGGTAGCGGGAGGCGTGGGGAATGAGCAGTTCTTC.

CDR3 in amino acids: CASSLDQPAEQYF. The CDR3 DNA follows: TGTGCCAGCAGCTTGGACCAGCCGGCCGAGCAGTACTTC. The chain joins TRBV5-6 to TRBJ2-7; no clear D. Trimming removed 0 bases at V and 6 bases at J, with 10 bases between. Germline CDR1 SGHDT, CDR2 YYEEEE. This CDR3 is 13 amino acids long.

V and J are TRBV29-1 and TRBJ2-1; D call uncertain. Per germline, CDR1 SQVTM and CDR2 ANQGSEA. The V and J ends lost 7 bases and 2 bases respectively, with 3 bases between them. This CDR3 has 10 amino acids. The CDR3 nucleotides are TGCAGCGGCGCCTACAATGAGCAGTTCTTC. This encodes CSGAYNEQFF.

The rearrangement links TRBV11-2 to TRBJ2-5, with D unresolved. Germline CDR1 SGHAT, CDR2 FQNNGV. The CDR3 extends over 17 amino acids. V gave up 4 bases and J gave up 3 bases, with 21 bases separating them. The CDR3 DNA reads as TGTGCCAGCAGCTCCCTGTCAAGCCGCCCCCCAAAAGAGACCCAGTACTTC. Translated, it gives CASSSLSSRPPKETQYF.

This clone was counted only a few times. Other nucleotide sequences from this sample produce the same CDR3. The gene calls are TRBV6-6 and TRBJ2-7; D not resolved. Germline V gene lookup returns CDR1 MNHNY and CDR2 SVGAGI (reference sequence). Trimming stripped 0 bases from V and 2 bases from J, with 5 bases between. The CDR3 contains 13 residues. The CDR3: CASSYSGTYEQYF. The CDR3, as DNA: TGTGCCAGCAGTTACTCGGGGACCTACGAGCAGTACTTC.

The chain links TRBV5-4 to TRBJ2-3; D perhaps matches TRBD2 (6 bases). Trimming stripped 4 bases from V and 2 bases from J, with 14 bases between. Looked up from germline, CDR1 is SGHNT and CDR2 is YYREEE (reference sequence). The CDR3 is 15 residues long. The CDR3 is CASSPISGITDTQYF. CDR3 nucleotide sequence: TGTGCCAGCAGCCCGATTAGCGGAATCACAGATACGCAGTATTTT.

The gene calls are TRBV4-1 and TRBJ2-1; maybe TRBD1 (5 bases). Trimming pared 2 bases from V and 0 bases from J, leaving 11 bases between. Germline CDR1 and CDR2: MGHRA and YSYEKL. The CDR3 is 16 amino acids. CDR3 in DNA: TGCGCCAGCAGCCAATCGGACACCATCTCCTACAATGAGCAGTTCTTC. Amino acid sequence: CASSQSDTISYNEQFF.

The CDR3 loop reads CASSVAGPTDTQYF. The DNA of the CDR3 is TGTGCCAGCAGCGTAGCAGGGCCCACAGATACGCAGTATTTT. The rearrangement uses TRBV9 and TRBJ2-3; TRBD1 might be the D (5 bases). This CDR3 region has 14 residues. The V end was cut by 0 bases, the J end by 2 bases, with 7 bases between. Germline CDR1 reads SGDLS; CDR2 reads YYNGEE.

The V and J genes are TRBV7-2 and TRBJ2-7, with D possibly being TRBD1 (6 bases). V lost 4 bases, J lost 2 bases, and 21 bases lay in between. The CDR3 contains 17 residues. Germline CDR1 reads SGHTA; CDR2 reads FQGNSA. CDR3 DNA: TGTGCCAGCAGCTACCAAACAGGGTCGGAGGTTGCCTACGAGCAGTACTTC. It specifies CASSYQTGSEVAYEQYF. The full variable domain, with the rest looked up from reference TRBV7-2 and TRBJ2-7, is GAGVSQSPSNKVTEKGKDVELRCDPISGHTALYWYRQSLGQGLEFLIYFQGNSAPDKSGLPSDRFSAERTGGSVSTLTIQRTQQEDSAVYLCASSYQTGSEVAYEQYFGPGTRLTVT.

This CDR3 reads CSVVSGLLSDEQYF. Here the CDR3 DNA reads TGCAGCGTTGTCAGCGGGCTCTTGTCGGACGAGCAGTACTTC. This sequence joins TRBV29-1 and TRBJ2-7; the D gene is possibly TRBD2 (6 bases). CDR1 and CDR2 from the germline V gene are SQVTM and ANQGSEA. Between the trimmed V and J ends, which lost 4 bases and 5 bases, there was a span of 18 bases. This CDR3 region has 14 residues.

This sequence joins TRBV7-8 and TRBJ2-7; no clear D. CDR1 and CDR2 from the germline V gene are SGHVS and FQNEAQ. V shed 1 base and J shed 4 bases, with 8 bases lying between them. This CDR3 contains 13 residues. CDR3 in DNA: TGTGCCAGCAGCTTAGAGCCGAGGTACGAGCAGTACTTC. The encoded protein is CASSLEPRYEQYF.

This clone showed up just once. The chain links TRBV29-1 to TRBJ2-5, with D hard to call. The CDR3 has 14 amino acids. The germline gives CDR1 SQVTM, CDR2 ANQGSEA. Trimming removed 6 bases at V and 0 bases at J, with 14 bases between. The DNA of the CDR3 is TGCAGCGTCGAAAATGAGTGGAACCAAGAGACCCAGTACTTC. The encoded protein is CSVENEWNQETQYF. Filled out from reference TRBV29-1 and TRBJ2-5, the complete variable domain reads SAVISQKPSRDICQRGTSLTIQCQVDSQVTMMFWYRQQPGQSLTLIATANQGSEATYESGFVIDKFPISRPNLTFSTLTVSNMSPEDSSIYLCSVENEWNQETQYFGPGTRLLVL.

The J gene is TRBJ2-5, the V gene TRBV29-1; D possibly corresponds to TRBD1 (5 bases). The CDR3 contains 12 residues. With 3 bases removed from V and 5 bases from J, the gap between germline ends came to 10 bases. CDR1 and CDR2 (germline): SQVTM, ANQGSEA. The CDR3 DNA sequence: TGCAGCGTTGAGGCAGGGTGGGAGACCCAGTACTTC. Translation gives CSVEAGWETQYF.

This clone was observed once. CDR3 nucleotide sequence: TGTGCCAGCAGTTATGGGGGGCCAGATACGCAGTATTTT. Residues: CASSYGGPDTQYF. V usage is TRBV6-5 and J usage is TRBJ2-3, with D possibly called TRBD1 or TRBD2 (6 bases each). The V end lost 3 bases, the J end lost 4 bases, and 8 bases lay between the germline ends. Germline V gives CDR1 MNHEY, CDR2 SVGAGI. This CDR3 has 13 residues.

The CDR3 spells CASDRQGAQRPNYGYTF. CDR3 in DNA: TGTGCCAGCGATCGGCAGGGGGCTCAGAGACCTAACTATGGCTACACCTTC. The rearrangement links TRBV7-9 to TRBJ1-2; TRBD1 agrees at 8 bases. Germline V CDR1 and CDR2: SEHNR, FQNEAQ (reference sequence). With V trimmed by 8 bases and J by 0 bases, 14 bases remained unmatched. CDR3 length: 17 residues. Variable domain in full (rest from reference TRBV7-9 and TRBJ1-2): DTGVSQNPRHKITKRGQNVTFRCDPISEHNRLYWYRQTLGQGPEFLTYFQNEAQLEKSRLLSDRFSAERPKGSFSTLEIQRTEQGDSAMYLCASDRQGAQRPNYGYTFGSGTRLTVV.

The chain uses TRBV6-1 and TRBJ1-5; D unclear. Germline V lookup: CDR1 MNHNS, CDR2 SASEGT. This CDR3 comprises 16 residues. V was pared by 4 bases and J by 0 bases, with 13 bases between. The CDR3 protein is CASSVSASDSNQPQHF. The DNA for the CDR3 is TGTGCCAGCAGTGTCTCAGCCAGCGATAGCAATCAGCCCCAGCATTTT.

The chain couples TRBV5-4 to TRBJ2-7; TRBD2 matches 7 bases. With V trimmed by 0 bases and J by 4 bases, 1 base remained unmatched. The CDR3 totals 13 residues. CDR1 is SGHNT and CDR2 is YYREEE in the germline V gene (reference sequence). CDR3 DNA sequence: TGTGCCAGCAGCTTGGACGGGAGGTACGAGCAGTACTTC. Translating gives CASSLDGRYEQYF.

The chain couples TRBV28 to TRBJ2-3; TRBD1 aligns across 8 bases. The CDR3 totals 19 residues. The V gene end was trimmed by 2 bases and the J gene end by 0 bases; junction bases not matched to a gene: 13. Per the germline V gene, CDR1 is MDHEN and CDR2 is SYDVKM. For the CDR3, the DNA is TGTGCCAGCAGTTTAGGCCAGGGGGCAAGCGGGTCTAGCACAGATACGCAGTATTTT. It is translated as CASSLGQGASGSSTDTQYF.

The chain joins TRBV27 to TRBJ1-4; D call uncertain. Per the germline V gene, CDR1 is MNHEY and CDR2 is SMNVEV (reference sequence). The CDR3 has 16 residues. V gave up 2 bases and J gave up 0 bases, with 10 bases separating them. This CDR3 reads CASSLVRQATNEKLFF. In DNA, the CDR3 is TGTGCCAGCAGTTTAGTTCGCCAGGCAACTAATGAAAAACTGTTTTTT. The complete variable domain, with remaining parts taken from reference TRBV27 and TRBJ1-4, reads EAQVTQNPRYLITVTGKKLTVTCSQNMNHEYMSWYRQDPGLGLRQIYYSMNVEVTDKGDVPEGYKVSRKEKRNFPLILESPSPNQTSLYFCASSLVRQATNEKLFFGSGTQLSVL.

The genes are TRBV10-2 and TRBJ2-5; perhaps TRBD2 as D (5 bases). The CDR3 length is 13 residues. Per the germline V gene, CDR1 is WSHSY and CDR2 is SAAADI. Trimming left V 8 bases short and J 0 bases short, with 10 bases between. The DNA of the CDR3 is TGCGCCAGCGCCGGGGTGAACCAAGAGACCCAGTACTTC. Protein: CASAGVNQETQYF.